This entry concerns a single T cell receptor beta chain. There is no known antigen for this receptor. Per-base qualities were not stored, and no clone one base away is much larger. For CDR1 and CDR2, the germline V gene lists SGHVS and FNYEAQ. V lost 0 bases and J lost 10 bases; the stretch between them is 10 bases long. The CDR3, cysteine through phenylalanine, is 13 amino acids long. Only CDR3 DNA is held: 39 bases, read in frame from base 1. These data come from a study of Ad26.COV2.S vaccination and SARS-CoV-2 variants (dated by TCRdb to the early 2020s). Study-level background: Vaccine-arm donors came from COV1001, a multicentre, randomized, double-blind, placebo-controlled phase I-IIa trial of Ad26.COV2.S in healthy adults. Participants in the trial were split at random into five groups of five each, receiving low-dose or high-dose Ad26.COV2.S once or twice, or else placebo on both occasions. Investigators remained blinded to trial group allocation during experiments and outcome assessment. The TCR-sequenced set comprised about 32 samples: some 19 Ad26.COV2.S vaccine recipients, 5 placebo recipients and 8 SARS-CoV-2 convalescent individuals. The specificity and breadth of SARS-CoV-2-reactive T cell receptors after Ad26.COV2.S vaccination were assessed by TCRbeta repertoire sequencing. Ad26.COV2.S was administered intramuscularly at 5 x 10^10 or 1 x 10^11 viral particles, either as a single shot or as two shots given 56 days apart. Results and caveats for the whole study, not just this receptor: Spike-specific TCR breadth was higher in Ad26.COV2.S recipients than in placebo recipients (P = 0.0014). Comparable non-spike TCR breadth was observed between vaccine and placebo recipients, consistent with only spike being contained in the vaccine. Substantial breadth of spike-specific CD8+ and CD4+ T cell responses was reported after vaccination. The authors noted that total T cell responses may have been underestimated by the TCR breadth and depth analyses. The study lacked the statistical power to compare responses across vaccine doses or regimens.

The immunoSEQ Assay was used to sequence TCRbeta CDR3 regions. After extraction, genomic DNA underwent amplification by bias-controlled multiplex PCR, followed by high-throughput sequencing. The authors processed their data as follows. To quantify the absolute abundance of each unique TCRbeta CDR3 region, sequences were collapsed and filtered. T cell fraction was estimated by normalizing TCRbeta template counts to usable DNA, which was measured by amplifying reference genes present in all nucleated cells. Repertoire TCRs were annotated as SARS-CoV-2-specific when V gene, CDR3 amino acid sequence and J gene were exactly matched to a known reactive TCR set. The reference SARS-CoV-2 TCR set came from MIRA and was filtered for enrichment in COVID-19-positive ImmuneCODE repertoires, removing public or cross-reactive TCRs. Using the MIRA antigens, annotated TCRs were further analysed by specific ORF or by position within an ORF. Breadth was defined as the number of annotated unique rearrangements divided by the total number of unique productive rearrangements, and depth was defined as the summed frequency of the annotated unique rearrangements. TCR breadth was compared between groups using two-sided Wilcoxon rank-sum tests. Sourced from immuneACCESS, this table was stored by TCRdb with only in-frame sequences that have V and J called. A share of the clones is absent; for the studies checked, an unresolved V gene accounts for under half, and the remainder has no known explanation. Clone size and V and J calls were adopted from that table, with D and trimming inferred from the DNA. The sample table holds around 340,000 clones, of which 88% were seen once. The ten largest clones add up to approximately 5.9% of the sample.

The treatment or condition label, read with the paper, signifies: around 19 received Ad26.COV2.S at low or high dose, single or two shots; several received placebo; per-sample allocation not given. For vaccine and placebo recipients, the sequenced repertoires came from samples collected on day 63 after the first injection. Between 29 July and 7 August 2020, Cohort 1b enrolled around 24 adults aged 18-55 years at one site in Boston, USA. Ad26.COV2.S was a replication-incompetent adenovirus type 26 vector that expressed a prefusion-stabilized SARS-CoV-2 spike protein derived from the original Wuhan strain.

This TCR was sampled from a person between 18 and 65 years old who received the Ad26.COV2.S COVID-19 vaccine or a placebo. The sequenced sample was peripheral blood, obtained in a trial of Ad26.COV2.S vaccine versus placebo. The chain joins TRBV7-6 to TRBJ1-5; the best D guess is TRBD1, with 5 bases matching. The CDR3 region has the sequence CASSLALGEPQHF. Read as DNA, the sequence is TGTGCCAGCAGCTTAGCGCTAGGGGAACCCCAGCATTTT.